This TCR beta chain was documented in a study of lung T cells in sarcoidosis with Löfgren's syndrome listed by TCRdb under 2017. General notes on the study: Sarcoidosis was characterized as a granulomatous disease that is mostly pulmonary, in which CD4+ T cells accumulate in bronchoalveolar lavage fluid. The repertoire analyses concentrated on Lofgren's syndrome patients. What the research found in general, with its limitations: In alphabeta pairing analysis, TRAV12-1 preferentially paired with TRBV2, and these paired TCRs showed CDR3 homology. Sharing of TRAV12-1 and TRBV2 CDR3 motifs among multiple Lofgren's syndrome patients was reported, suggesting public CD4+ TCR repertoires. Recognition of a sarcoidosis-associated antigen was only suggested; the antigen itself remained putative and unidentified. In Lofgren's syndrome patients, relative to control subjects, TRAV12-1 and TRBV2 were reported to be the most expanded V gene segments.

Comments on this clonotype: Its antigen has not been determined. At one end the junction does not follow the germline gene, possibly because of a read error.

The sample was run on an Illumina MiSeq. TCRdb reprocessed the public reads (quality trimming at Q25 with fastp, clone calling with MiXCR) and kept in-frame beta chains. Entries are consolidated by CDR3 protein sequence, retaining the most common genes and DNA. In all, the sample holds some 18,000 distinct CDR3 sequences, and 20% to 25% of those were seen once. The ten largest clones capture 4.1% of the sample. From cysteine to phenylalanine, the CDR3 is 15 amino acids long. Only the CDR3 DNA stays, 45 bases, in frame from base 1. CDR1 and CDR2 are drawn from the germline V gene (reference sequence): LNHNV, YYDKDF.

Sequenced sample: CD4+ T cells from PBMCs. Here the chain combines TRBV15 and TRBJ2-2; a tentative D call is TRBD2 (6 bases match). The receptor was derived from a human donor with sarcoidosis (Löfgren's syndrome or another form), or a control subject (not recorded which). CDR3 reads: CATSRAGTRAGELLF. The nucleotides read TGTGCCACCAGCAGAGCTGGGACTCGGGCCGGGGAGCTGCTTTTT. The reference TRBV15 and TRBJ2-2 proteins fill in what lies around the CDR3, so the full variable domain reads DAMVIQNPRYQVTQFGKPVTLSCSQTLNHNVMYWYQQKSSQAPKLLFHYYDKDFNNEADTPDNFQSRRPNTSFCFLDIRSPGLGDTAMYLCATSRAGTRAGELLFGEGSRLTVL.